This T cell receptor beta chain was sequenced in a study of OX40 agonist ivuxolimab in advanced cancers. TCRdb's copy holds only in-frame clones and misses some; the assay was immunoSEQ multiplex PCR. Here the sample spans around 83,000 clones, approximately 84% being singletons. This clone was detected a few times. The CDR3 length is 19 residues. The J segment lost 1 base and the V segment lost 2 bases, leaving 11 bases of the junction unmatched. The input for sequencing was CD4+ or CD8+ T cells sorted from blood, taken in a trial of the OX40 agonist ivuxolimab. This receptor was obtained from an adult with an advanced solid tumor such as melanoma, head and neck, liver or kidney cancer. This sequence joins TRBV5-7 and TRBJ2-6; 8 nucleotides match TRBD1. TRBV5-7 has ORF status, its function being uncertain. The CDR3 DNA sequence: TGTGCCAGCAGCTTCTGGACAGGGCGTTGGGGGTCTGGGGCCAACGTCCTGACTTTC. Its translation is CASSFWTGRWGSGANVLTF.